The 12 T cell receptor beta chains given below trace back to one sample, sequenced in a study of T-cell reconstitution after alpha-beta-depleted transplantation in children. TCRbeta library construction was performed incorporating unique molecular identifiers. Via MiXCR, TCRdb re-called the PCR reads, giving one row per CDR3 protein. The sample lists almost 250,000 distinct CDR3 sequences, 25% occurring once. Material: PBMCs, obtained before TCRalphabeta/CD19-depleted stem cell transplant. The receptors were gathered from a girl under 10 years old with Fanconi anemia, due to receive a stem cell transplant.

This clonotype was counted ten times or more. The CDR3 sequence: CSPRLGTGHQPQHF. The CDR3 DNA reads as TGCAGCCCCCGATTGGGGACAGGGCATCAGCCCCAGCATTTT. The chain couples TRBV29-1 to TRBJ1-5; 9 positions agree with TRBD1. Trimming took 8 bases from V and 5 from J; bases not matched to a gene: 10. This CDR3 contains 14 residues. The germline V gene has CDR1 SQVTM and CDR2 ANQGSEA.

This sequence joins TRBV11-2 and TRBJ2-3, with 7 bases lining up with TRBD2. The germline gives CDR1 SGHAT, CDR2 FQNNGV. V dropped 5 bases and J dropped 8; count of bases not matched to a gene: 7. The CDR3 consists of 13 residues. This CDR3 reads CASSLELATTQYF. Written as DNA, the CDR3 is TGTGCCAGCAGCCTCGAACTAGCGACTACGCAGTATTTT.

This clonotype appeared many times. The genes are TRBV12-3 or TRBV12-4 and TRBJ1-3, with TRBD1 identical over 8 bases. The CDR3 totals 17 residues. V shed 5 bases, J shed 4 bases, and the junction held 13 bases outside the gene matches. CDR3 sequence reads: CASSNLGRTGFGNTIYF. Here the CDR3 DNA reads TGTGCCAGCAGTAATCTCGGTAGGACAGGGTTCGGAAACACCATATATTTT.

The genes are TRBV30 and TRBJ2-7, with a possible D match to TRBD2 (5 bases). Germline V gives CDR1 GTSNPN, CDR2 SVGIG (reference sequence). CDR3 size: 12 residues. Deletions cut 5 bases from V and 0 bases from J, with 8 bases between. The CDR3 here is CAWLASSYEQYF. The CDR3 DNA sequence: TGTGCCTGGCTAGCTTCCTCCTACGAGCAGTACTTC. Together with reference TRBV30 and TRBJ2-7, the CDR3 gives the full variable domain: SQTIHQWPATLVQPVGSPLSLECTVEGTSNPNLYWYRQAAGRGLQLLFYSVGIGQISSEVPQNLSASRPQDRQFILSSKKLLLSDSGFYLCAWLASSYEQYFGPGTRLTVT.

V gene TRBV20-1 combines with J gene TRBJ1-2; 11 bases match TRBD1. The V and J ends lost 2 bases and 6 bases, in that order; junction bases with no gene match: 11. CDR3 length equals 16 residues. CDR1 DFQATT and CDR2 SNEGSKA come from the germline V gene (reference sequence). CDR3: CSARPPGDRGTDGYTF. For the CDR3, the DNA is TGCAGTGCTAGACCACCGGGGGACAGGGGGACGGATGGCTACACCTTC.

This clonotype appeared many times. The J gene is TRBJ2-7, the V gene TRBV29-1; TRBD2 matches 8 bases. J gave up 6 bases and V 8 bases, and 6 bases lay outside the gene matches. Germline CDR1 is SQVTM and CDR2 is ANQGSEA. The CDR3 consists of 11 residues. In DNA form, the CDR3 reads TGCAGCATACTAGCGGAGTCCGAGCAGTACTTC. Translation: CSILAESEQYF.

This clonotype was detected ten times or more. The chain employs TRBV12-3 or TRBV12-4 and TRBJ2-7, with D perhaps TRBD1 (6 bases). The V end was cut by 2 bases, the J end by 6 bases, with 14 bases between. CDR3 size: 14 residues. CDR3 sequence (DNA): TGTGCCAGCAGTTTACGGGGTGGGGGCTCCGAGCAGTACTTC. Its protein product is CASSLRGGGSEQYF.

This chain links TRBV11-3 with TRBJ2-1; 7 bases match TRBD2. The CDR3 sequence is 15 residues long. After removal of 3 bases from V and 6 bases from J, the junction contained 8 bases not matched to a gene. The germline CDR1 and CDR2 sequences are SGHNT and YENEEA. CDR3 in DNA: TGTGCCAGCAGCTTCGAAGCGGGACGTATCAATGAGCAGTTCTTC. Translating it yields CASSFEAGRINEQFF.

This clonotype was seen only a few times. J is TRBJ1-2 and V is TRBV29-1, with no clear D. Germline CDR1 and CDR2: SQVTM and ANQGSEA. This CDR3 region has 13 residues. With 4 bases removed from V and 0 bases from J, the gap between germline ends came to 9 bases. The CDR3 region has the DNA TGCAGCGTTGGACCGGTTGCTAACTATGGCTACACCTTC. This translates into CSVGPVANYGYTF.

The sample holds many counts of this clonotype. The chain combines TRBV10-1 with TRBJ2-2; a weak D match, TRBD2 (6 bases). V was shortened by 5 bases and J by 2 bases, with 12 bases between the two germline ends. The CDR3 length is 15 residues. Germline loops: CDR1 WNHNN, CDR2 SYGVQD (reference sequence). The CDR3 DNA follows: TGCGCCAGCAGTCCAACGGCGGGAAACACCGGGGAGCTGTTTTTT. This codes for CASSPTAGNTGELFF.

As regards this clonotype: The junction does not match germline at one end; this may be a read error. V and J are TRBV24-1 and TRBJ2-1, with 7 nucleotides matching TRBD2. Looked up from germline, CDR1 is KGHDR and CDR2 is SFDVKD. This CDR3 is built from 14 residues. The CDR3 sequence is CAISDLGGDNEQFF. DNA of the CDR3: TGTGCCATCAGTGATTTGGGAGGGGACAATGAGCAGTTCTTC.

The sample holds many counts of this clonotype. The chain combines TRBV20-1 with TRBJ2-1, with TRBD2 identical over 10 bases. This CDR3 is 16 amino acids long. Germline V lookup: CDR1 DFQATT, CDR2 SNEGSKA (reference sequence). Losses at the gene ends were 1 base for V and 0 bases for J; bases not matched to a gene: 3. The CDR3 nucleotides read TGCAGTGCTAGAGTTCCTAGCGGGAGCTCCTACAATGAGCAGTTCTTC. Its translation is CSARVPSGSSYNEQFF.